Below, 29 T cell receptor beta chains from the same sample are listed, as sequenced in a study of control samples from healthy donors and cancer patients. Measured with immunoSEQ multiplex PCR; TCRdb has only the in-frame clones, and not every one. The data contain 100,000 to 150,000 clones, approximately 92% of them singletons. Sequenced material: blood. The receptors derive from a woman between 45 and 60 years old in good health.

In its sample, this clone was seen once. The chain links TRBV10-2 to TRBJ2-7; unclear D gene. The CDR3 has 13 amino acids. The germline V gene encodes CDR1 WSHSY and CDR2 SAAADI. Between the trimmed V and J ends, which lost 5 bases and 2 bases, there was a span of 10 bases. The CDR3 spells CASSSLGAYEQYF. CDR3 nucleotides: TGCGCCAGCAGTAGCCTTGGGGCCTACGAGCAGTACTTC.

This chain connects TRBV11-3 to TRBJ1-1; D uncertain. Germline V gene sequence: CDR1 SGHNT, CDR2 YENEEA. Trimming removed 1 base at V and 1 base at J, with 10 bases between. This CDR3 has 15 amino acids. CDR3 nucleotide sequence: TGTGCCAGCAGCTTAGGTGGGCTCGGGAACACTGAAGCTTTCTTT. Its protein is CASSLGGLGNTEAFF.

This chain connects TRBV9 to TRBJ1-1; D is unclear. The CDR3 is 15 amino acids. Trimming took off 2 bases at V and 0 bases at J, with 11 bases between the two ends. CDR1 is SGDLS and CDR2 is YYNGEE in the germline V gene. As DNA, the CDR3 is TGTGCCAGCAGCGTTTTTGGGGAGTTGAACACTGAAGCTTTCTTT. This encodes CASSVFGELNTEAFF.

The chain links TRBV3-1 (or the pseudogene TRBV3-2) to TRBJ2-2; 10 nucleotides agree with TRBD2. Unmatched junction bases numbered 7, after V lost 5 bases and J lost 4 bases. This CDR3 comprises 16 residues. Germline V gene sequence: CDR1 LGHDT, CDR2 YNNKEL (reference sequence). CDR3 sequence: CASSALAGESTGELFF. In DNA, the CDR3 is TGTGCCAGCAGCGCGCTAGCGGGAGAGTCCACCGGGGAGCTGTTTTTT.

CDR3 protein: CATSRDNGFWTEAFF. CDR3 DNA sequence: TGTGCCACCAGCAGAGATAACGGATTTTGGACTGAAGCTTTCTTT. This sequence joins TRBV15 and TRBJ1-1; unclear D gene. V lost 0 bases, J lost 5 bases, and 13 bases lay in between. Germline V lookup: CDR1 LNHNV, CDR2 YYDKDF (reference sequence). The CDR3 sequence is 15 residues long.

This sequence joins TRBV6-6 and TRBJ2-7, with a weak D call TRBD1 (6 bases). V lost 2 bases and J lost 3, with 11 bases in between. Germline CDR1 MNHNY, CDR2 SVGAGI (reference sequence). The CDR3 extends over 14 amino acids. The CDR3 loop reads CASSYQGRSYEQYF. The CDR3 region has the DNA TGTGCCAGCAGTTACCAGGGGAGAAGCTACGAGCAGTACTTC.

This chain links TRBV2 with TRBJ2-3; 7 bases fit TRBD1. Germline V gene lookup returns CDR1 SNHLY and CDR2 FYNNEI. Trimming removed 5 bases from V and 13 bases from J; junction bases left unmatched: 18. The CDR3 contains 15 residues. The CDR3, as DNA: TGTGCCAGCAGTAAACTCCGGGACAGTGCGTCCGGCGAGTATTTT. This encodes CASSKLRDSASGEYF.

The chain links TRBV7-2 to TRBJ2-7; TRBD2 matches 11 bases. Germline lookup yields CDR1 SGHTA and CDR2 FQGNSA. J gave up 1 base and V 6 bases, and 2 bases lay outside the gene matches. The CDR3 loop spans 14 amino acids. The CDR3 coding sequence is TGTGCCAGCAGACTAGCGGGAGTTTCCTACGAGCAGTACTTC. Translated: CASRLAGVSYEQYF.

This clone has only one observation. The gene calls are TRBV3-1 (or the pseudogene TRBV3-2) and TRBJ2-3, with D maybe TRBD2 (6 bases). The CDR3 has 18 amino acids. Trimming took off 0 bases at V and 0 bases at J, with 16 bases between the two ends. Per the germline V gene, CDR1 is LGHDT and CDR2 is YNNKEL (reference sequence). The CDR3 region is CASSQEGVSGYSTDTQYF. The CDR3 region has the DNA TGTGCCAGCAGCCAAGAAGGAGTGAGCGGGTACAGCACAGATACGCAGTATTTT.

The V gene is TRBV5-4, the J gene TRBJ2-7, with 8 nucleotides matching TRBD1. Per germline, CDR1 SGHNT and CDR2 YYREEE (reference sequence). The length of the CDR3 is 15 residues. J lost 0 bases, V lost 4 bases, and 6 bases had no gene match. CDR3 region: CASSNGQGSSYEQYF. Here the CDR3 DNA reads TGTGCCAGCAGCAATGGACAGGGAAGCTCCTACGAGCAGTACTTC.

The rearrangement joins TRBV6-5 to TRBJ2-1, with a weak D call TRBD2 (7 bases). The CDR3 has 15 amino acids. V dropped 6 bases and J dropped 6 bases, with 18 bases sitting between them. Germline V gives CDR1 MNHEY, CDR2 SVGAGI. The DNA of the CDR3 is TGTGCCAGCAGCCTGAACGGGGGGCGACGCAATGAGCAGTTCTTC. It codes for CASSLNGGRRNEQFF.

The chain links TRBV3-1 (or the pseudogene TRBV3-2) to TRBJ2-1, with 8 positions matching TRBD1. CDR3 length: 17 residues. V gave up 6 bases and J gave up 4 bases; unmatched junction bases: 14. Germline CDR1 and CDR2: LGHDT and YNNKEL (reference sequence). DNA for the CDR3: TGTGCCAGCAGTCAGGCAGGGGGCGATCATCTTTACAATGAGCAGTTCTTC. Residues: CASSQAGGDHLYNEQFF.

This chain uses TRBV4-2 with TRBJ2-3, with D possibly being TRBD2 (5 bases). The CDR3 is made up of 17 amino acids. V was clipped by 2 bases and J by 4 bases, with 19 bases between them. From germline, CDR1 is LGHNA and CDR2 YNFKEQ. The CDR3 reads CASSQFGPGSFADTQYF. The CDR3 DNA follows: TGTGCCAGCAGCCAATTCGGGCCGGGAAGTTTCGCAGATACGCAGTATTTT.

The CDR3 DNA reads as TGTGCCAGCTCAAGGTCCGGGGGTGAAAAACTGTTTTTT. Its translation is CASSRSGGEKLFF. The J gene is TRBJ1-4, the V gene TRBV18, with a tentative D call TRBD1 (5 bases). V gave up 5 bases and J gave up 7 bases, with 11 bases separating them. This CDR3 has 13 amino acids. Germline-derived CDR1 and CDR2 are KGHSH and LQKENI.

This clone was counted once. The DNA of the CDR3 is TGTGCCACCCGGATCCGGATCTACTCTGGAAACACCATATATTTT. As protein: CATRIRIYSGNTIYF. The gene calls are TRBV6-5 and TRBJ1-3; D gene unclear. Germline V gives CDR1 MNHEY, CDR2 SVGAGI. This CDR3 comprises 15 residues. The germline V and J ends were trimmed by 10 bases and 0 bases, with 16 bases remaining between them.

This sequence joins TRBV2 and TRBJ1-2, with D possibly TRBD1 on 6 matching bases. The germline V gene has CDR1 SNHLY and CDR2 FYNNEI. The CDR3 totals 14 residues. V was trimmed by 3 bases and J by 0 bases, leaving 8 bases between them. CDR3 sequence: CASSEDRANYGYTF. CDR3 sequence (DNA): TGTGCCAGCAGTGAGGACAGAGCTAACTATGGCTACACCTTC.

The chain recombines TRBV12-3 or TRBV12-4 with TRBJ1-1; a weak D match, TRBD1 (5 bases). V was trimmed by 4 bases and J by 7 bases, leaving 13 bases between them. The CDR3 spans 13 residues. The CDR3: CASSSLREGEAFF. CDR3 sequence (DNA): TGTGCCAGCAGTTCACTCAGGGAAGGTGAAGCTTTCTTT.

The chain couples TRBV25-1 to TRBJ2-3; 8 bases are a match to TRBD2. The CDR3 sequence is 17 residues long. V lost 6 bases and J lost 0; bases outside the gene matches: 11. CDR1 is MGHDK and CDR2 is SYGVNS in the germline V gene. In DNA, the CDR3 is TGTGCCAGCAGGCCCACGACTAGCGTCCCTAGCACAGATACGCAGTATTTT. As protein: CASRPTTSVPSTDTQYF.

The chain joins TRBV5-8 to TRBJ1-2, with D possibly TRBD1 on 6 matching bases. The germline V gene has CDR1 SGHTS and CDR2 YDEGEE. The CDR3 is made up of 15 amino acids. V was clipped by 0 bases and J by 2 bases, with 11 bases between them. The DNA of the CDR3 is TGTGCCAGCAGCTTGGAAGGGGGTCTGAACTATGGCTACACCTTC. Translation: CASSLEGGLNYGYTF. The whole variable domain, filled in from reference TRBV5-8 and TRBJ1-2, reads EAGVTQSPTHLIKTRGQQATLRCSPISGHTSVYWYQQALGLGLQFLLWYDEGEERNRGNFPPRFSGRQFPNYSSELNVNALELEDSALYLCASSLEGGLNYGYTFGSGTRLTVV.

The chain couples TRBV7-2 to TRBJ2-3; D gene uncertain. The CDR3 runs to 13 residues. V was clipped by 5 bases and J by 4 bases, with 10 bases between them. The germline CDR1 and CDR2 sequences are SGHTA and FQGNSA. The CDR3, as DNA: TGTGCCAGCAGCGCCCTGGGTCCAGATACGCAGTATTTT. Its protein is CASSALGPDTQYF.

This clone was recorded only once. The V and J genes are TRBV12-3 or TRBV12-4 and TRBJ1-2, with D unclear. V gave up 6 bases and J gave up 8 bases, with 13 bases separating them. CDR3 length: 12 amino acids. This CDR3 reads CASRAAIGGYTF. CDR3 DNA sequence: TGTGCCAGCAGGGCAGCCATCGGGGGCTACACCTTC.

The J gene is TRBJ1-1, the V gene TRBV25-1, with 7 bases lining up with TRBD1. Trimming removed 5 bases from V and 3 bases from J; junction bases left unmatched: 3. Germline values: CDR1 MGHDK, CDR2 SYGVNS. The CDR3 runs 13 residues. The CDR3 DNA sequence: TGTGCCAGCAGTTCTACAGGGGACACTGAAGCTTTCTTT. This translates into CASSSTGDTEAFF.

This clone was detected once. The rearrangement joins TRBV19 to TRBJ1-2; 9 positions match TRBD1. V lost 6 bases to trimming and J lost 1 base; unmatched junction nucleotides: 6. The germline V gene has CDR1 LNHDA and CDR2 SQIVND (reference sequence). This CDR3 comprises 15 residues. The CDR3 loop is CASREGQGLNYGYTF. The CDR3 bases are TGTGCCAGTAGAGAGGGACAGGGCCTTAACTATGGCTACACCTTC.

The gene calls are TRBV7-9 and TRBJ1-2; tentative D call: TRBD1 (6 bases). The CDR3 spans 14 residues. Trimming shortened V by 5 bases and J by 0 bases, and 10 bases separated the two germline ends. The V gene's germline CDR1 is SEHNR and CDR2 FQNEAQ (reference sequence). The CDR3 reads CASSRGQPNYGYTF. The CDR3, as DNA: TGTGCCAGCAGCAGAGGACAGCCTAACTATGGCTACACCTTC.

The CDR3 nucleotides are TGTGCCAGTAAAGTGGCAGGGACGATAGGAAGCTATGGCTACACCTTC. Encoded protein: CASKVAGTIGSYGYTF. The rearrangement joins TRBV19 to TRBJ1-2; D may be TRBD1 (5 bases). CDR3 length: 16 amino acids. The V gene lost 7 bases and the J gene lost 4 bases, with 22 bases spanning the gap. From germline, CDR1 is LNHDA and CDR2 SQIVND (reference sequence). Combining the CDR3 with reference TRBV19 and TRBJ1-2 gives the whole variable domain DGGITQSPKYLFRKEGQNVTLSCEQNLNHDAMYWYRQDPGQGLRLIYYSQIVNDFQKGDIAEGYSVSREKKESFPLTVTSAQKNPTAFYLCASKVAGTIGSYGYTFGSGTRLTVV.

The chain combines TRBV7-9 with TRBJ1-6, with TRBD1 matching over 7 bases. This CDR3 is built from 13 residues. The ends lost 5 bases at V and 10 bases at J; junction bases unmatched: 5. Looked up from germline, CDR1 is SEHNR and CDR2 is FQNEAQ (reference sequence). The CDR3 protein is CASSLTDRSPLHF. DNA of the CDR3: TGTGCCAGCAGCCTCACGGACAGGTCACCCCTCCACTTT.

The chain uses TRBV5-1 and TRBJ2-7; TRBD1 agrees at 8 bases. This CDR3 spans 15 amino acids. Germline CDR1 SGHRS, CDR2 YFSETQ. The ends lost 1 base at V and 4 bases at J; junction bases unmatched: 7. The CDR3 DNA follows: TGCGCCAGCAGCTTGAATCAGGGGGCAACTTACGAGCAGTACTTC. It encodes CASSLNQGATYEQYF.

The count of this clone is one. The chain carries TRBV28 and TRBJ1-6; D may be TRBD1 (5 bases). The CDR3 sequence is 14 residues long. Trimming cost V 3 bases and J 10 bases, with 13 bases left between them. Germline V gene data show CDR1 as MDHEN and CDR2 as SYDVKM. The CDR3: CASSLFQGRSPLHF. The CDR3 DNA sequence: TGTGCCAGCAGTTTGTTCCAGGGACGGTCACCCCTCCACTTT.

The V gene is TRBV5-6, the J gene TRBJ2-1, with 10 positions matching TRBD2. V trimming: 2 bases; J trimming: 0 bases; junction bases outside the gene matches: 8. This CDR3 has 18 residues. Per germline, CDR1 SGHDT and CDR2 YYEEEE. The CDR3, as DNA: TGTGCCAGCAGCTTTATAGCGGGGGGTTTAAGCTCCTACAATGAGCAGTTCTTC. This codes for CASSFIAGGLSSYNEQFF.